This passage covers 24 T cell receptor beta chains from one sample sequenced in a study of T cell responses to AZD1222 COVID-19 vaccine. Sequencing was performed with immunoSEQ multiplex PCR; in TCRdb, only in-frame clones are kept and a portion is missing. The data hold approximately 160,000 clones, with about nine tenths observed a single time. The starting material was peripheral blood, obtained on day 0 of AZD1222 vaccination. Receptor source: an adult in good health.

This rearrangement joins TRBV11-3 to TRBJ2-7; TRBD2 agrees at 7 bases. Germline V CDR1 and CDR2: SGHNT, YENEEA. This CDR3 has 15 residues. V was pared by 1 base and J by 5 bases, with 8 bases of the junction left unmatched. CDR3 coding DNA: TGTGCCAGCAGCTTAGGGGAGGGAAGGAGCGACGAGCAGTACTTC. Its translation: CASSLGEGRSDEQYF.

V gene TRBV3-1 (or the pseudogene TRBV3-2) combines with J gene TRBJ1-6, with 9 bases fitting TRBD1. The ends lost 1 base at V and 10 bases at J; junction bases unmatched: 8. The CDR3 spans 16 residues. Germline CDR1 LGHDT, CDR2 YNNKEL (reference sequence). The DNA for the CDR3 is TGTGCCAGCAGCCAAGGGTTGCACAGGGGGCGATCACCCCTCCACTTT. Amino acids: CASSQGLHRGRSPLHF.

The chain recombines TRBV7-2 with TRBJ2-5; 8 positions agree with TRBD2. The trim removed 0 bases at V and 4 bases at J, leaving 7 bases unmatched. Germline lookup yields CDR1 SGHTA and CDR2 FQGNSA. The CDR3 is made up of 16 amino acids. CDR3 DNA sequence: TGTGCCAGCAGCTTAGCGGGGAGCGGGAGCCGAGAGACCCAGTACTTC. Its protein is CASSLAGSGSRETQYF. The full variable domain, rest sourced from reference TRBV7-2 and TRBJ2-5, is GAGVSQSPSNKVTEKGKDVELRCDPISGHTALYWYRQSLGQGLEFLIYFQGNSAPDKSGLPSDRFSAERTGGSVSTLTIQRTQQEDSAVYLCASSLAGSGSRETQYFGPGTRLLVL.

The rearrangement joins TRBV6-5 to TRBJ2-1; D might be TRBD2 (6 bases). Germline CDR1 MNHEY, CDR2 SVGAGI. Trimming removed 6 bases from V and 3 bases from J, with 6 bases in between. The CDR3 is 12 residues long. This CDR3 is CASREGYNEQFF. The CDR3 bases are TGTGCCAGCAGGGAGGGCTACAATGAGCAGTTCTTC.

V is TRBV3-1 (or the pseudogene TRBV3-2) and J is TRBJ2-7; D gene uncertain. The CDR3 extends over 15 amino acids. Looked up from germline, CDR1 is LGHDT and CDR2 is YNNKEL (reference sequence). V lost 0 bases and J lost 0, with 9 bases in between. CDR3 sequence (DNA): TGTGCCAGCAGCCAAGATTTCGACCCCTCCTACGAGCAGTACTTC. Residues: CASSQDFDPSYEQYF.

The chain is built from TRBV28 and TRBJ1-1; D is unclear. The CDR3 extends over 15 amino acids. Germline CDR1 MDHEN, CDR2 SYDVKM. Between the trimmed V and J ends, which lost 2 bases and 0 bases, there was a span of 10 bases. The CDR3 DNA reads TGTGCCAGCAGTTTAATACAGACCATGAACACTGAAGCTTTCTTT. Translated, it gives CASSLIQTMNTEAFF. Complete variable domain (other parts from reference TRBV28 and TRBJ1-1): DVKVTQSSRYLVKRTGEKVFLECVQDMDHENMFWYRQDPGLGLRLIYFSYDVKMKEKGDIPEGYSVSREKKERFSLILESASTNQTSMYLCASSLIQTMNTEAFFGQGTRLTVV.

This clone has a handful of counts. This rearrangement joins TRBV5-5 to TRBJ2-7, with TRBD1 matching over 7 bases. The CDR3 totals 14 residues. Trimming removed 0 bases from V and 3 bases from J; junction bases left unmatched: 3. CDR1 is SGHKS and CDR2 is YYEKEE in the germline V gene (reference sequence). Written as DNA, the CDR3 is TGTGCCAGCAGCTTGGGCAGGGGGAGCTACGAGCAGTACTTC. As protein: CASSLGRGSYEQYF.

The chain recombines TRBV27 with TRBJ2-1; D is undetermined. Germline-derived CDR1 and CDR2 are MNHEY and SMNVEV (reference sequence). V lost 0 bases to trimming and J lost 4 bases, with 10 bases between them. The CDR3 has 15 residues. The CDR3 is CASSLSKARYNEQFF. Written as DNA, the CDR3 is TGTGCCAGCAGTTTATCGAAGGCGCGATACAATGAGCAGTTCTTC.

This clone has a handful of counts. The chain joins TRBV7-9 to TRBJ1-2; TRBD1 agrees at 9 bases. The CDR3 sequence is 15 residues long. Germline V CDR1 and CDR2: SEHNR, FQNEAQ (reference sequence). J lost 4 bases, V lost 5 bases, and 8 bases had no gene match. The CDR3 region is CASSHNRGLGYGYTF. CDR3 coding DNA: TGTGCCAGCAGCCACAACAGGGGGCTTGGCTATGGCTACACCTTC.

On this clone: Germline and junction disagree at one end, which may indicate a read error. The chain employs TRBV3-1 (or the pseudogene TRBV3-2) and TRBJ2-2, with unresolved D. The length of the CDR3 is 13 residues. The germline V gene encodes CDR1 LGHDT and CDR2 YNNKEL (reference sequence). DNA for the CDR3: TGTGCCAGCACCCAACGGTCCACCGGGGAGCTGTTTTTT. Translating it yields CASTQRSTGELFF.

This chain uses TRBV24-1 with TRBJ1-1; a possible D gene is TRBD1 (6 bases). Germline loops: CDR1 KGHDR, CDR2 SFDVKD. The CDR3 has 13 amino acids. Trimming removed 2 bases at V and 8 bases at J, with 11 bases between. CDR3 coding DNA: TGTGCCACCAGTGATTCCGGGACACGGGAAGCTTTCTTT. It translates to CATSDSGTREAFF.

The chain joins TRBV27 to TRBJ2-7; possible D gene TRBD2, 5 bases. Germline V lookup: CDR1 MNHEY, CDR2 SMNVEV (reference sequence). The CDR3 covers 14 residues. The V end lost 6 bases, the J end lost 2 bases, and 14 bases lay between the germline ends. Written as DNA, the CDR3 is TGTGCCAGCAGCCCCCCGGGGAGTCCCTACGAGCAGTACTTC. Protein: CASSPPGSPYEQYF.

The chain employs TRBV24-1 and TRBJ2-5; D assignment may be TRBD1 or TRBD2 (5 bases each). The V gene's germline CDR1 is KGHDR and CDR2 SFDVKD. Trimming left V 2 bases short and J 4 bases short, with 16 bases between. The CDR3 has 16 residues. The CDR3 region is CATSDYTGTLGETQYF. The CDR3 region has the DNA TGTGCCACCAGTGATTATACCGGGACCCTTGGAGAGACCCAGTACTTC.

Only one count was recorded for this clone. The J gene is TRBJ2-7, the V gene TRBV3-1 (or the pseudogene TRBV3-2); 7 bases align to TRBD1. The CDR3 sequence is 14 residues long. Germline loops: CDR1 LGHDT, CDR2 YNNKEL (reference sequence). Trimming cost V 1 base and J 4 bases; bases outside gene matches: 4. The CDR3 region has the DNA TGTGCCAGCAGCCAAGCCGGGACAGATTACGAGCAGTACTTC. It codes for CASSQAGTDYEQYF.

The V gene is TRBV3-1 (or the pseudogene TRBV3-2), the J gene TRBJ2-1, with D hard to call. Trimming pared 1 base from V and 10 bases from J, leaving 11 bases between. The CDR3 totals 13 residues. Germline CDR1 and CDR2: LGHDT and YNNKEL (reference sequence). The CDR3 region has the DNA TGTGCCAGCAGCCAAGGGTCCGAGGTAGAGCAGTTCTTC. It specifies CASSQGSEVEQFF.

CDR3 in amino acids: CASSLDLGGARTDTQYF. DNA for the CDR3: TGTGCCAGCAGCTTAGATTTAGGGGGGGCCCGCACAGATACGCAGTATTTT. V usage is TRBV7-2 and J usage is TRBJ2-3; TRBD2 is a possible D gene (7 bases). The CDR3 spans 17 residues. The V gene's germline CDR1 is SGHTA and CDR2 FQGNSA. V lost 1 base to trimming and J lost 1 base, with 15 bases between them.

The rearrangement uses TRBV6-2 or TRBV6-3 and TRBJ1-2; the D gene is possibly TRBD1 (5 bases). The ends were cut back, 1 base at V and 0 bases at J, with 9 bases in the middle. From germline, CDR1 is MNHEY and CDR2 SVGEGT. This CDR3 region has 15 residues. The CDR3 loop reads CASSYWTPANYGYTF. The DNA for the CDR3 is TGTGCCAGCAGTTACTGGACACCGGCTAACTATGGCTACACCTTC.

This clone was seen a handful of times. The J gene is TRBJ2-7, the V gene TRBV7-6; 9 nucleotides match TRBD1. The V gene's germline CDR1 is SGHVS and CDR2 FNYEAQ. This CDR3 comprises 16 residues. V was pared by 5 bases and J by 0 bases, with 8 bases of the junction left unmatched. CDR3 in DNA: TGTGCCAGCAGCCGAGGCACAGGGGGCTTCTCCTACGAGCAGTACTTC. Amino acids: CASSRGTGGFSYEQYF.

The rearrangement uses TRBV7-9 and TRBJ2-5; 11 bases are a match to TRBD2. Germline loops: CDR1 SEHNR, CDR2 FQNEAQ (reference sequence). The CDR3 loop spans 16 amino acids. V was clipped by 1 base and J by 4 bases; unmatched bases: 5. CDR3 DNA sequence: TGTGCCAGCAGCTTAGTACTAGCGGGAGAGGCAGAGACCCAGTACTTC. It codes for CASSLVLAGEAETQYF.

The CDR3 DNA is TGTGCCAGCAGTGACGACAGGTACGCGGGGACTGAAGCTTTCTTT. The encoded protein is CASSDDRYAGTEAFF. This chain joins TRBV2 and TRBJ1-1; the D gene is possibly TRBD1 (6 bases). V shed 3 bases and J shed 5 bases, with 16 bases lying between them. The CDR3 sequence is 15 residues long. Germline V CDR1 and CDR2: SNHLY, FYNNEI.

This clone has more than one count but fewer than ten. This chain connects TRBV5-5 to TRBJ1-6; the D is unclear. The V gene's germline CDR1 is SGHKS and CDR2 YYEKEE (reference sequence). The CDR3 spans 14 residues. The V end lost 4 bases, the J end lost 7 bases, and 12 bases lay between the germline ends. DNA for the CDR3: TGTGCCAGCAGCCCGCCAATCTTAAATTCACCCCTCCACTTT. Translation: CASSPPILNSPLHF. Looking up the rest from reference TRBV5-5 and TRBJ1-6 gives the full variable domain: DAGVTQSPTHLIKTRGQQVTLRCSPISGHKSVSWYQQVLGQGPQFIFQYYEKEERGRGNFPDRFSARQFPNYSSELNVNALLLGDSALYLCASSPPILNSPLHFGNGTRLTVT.

The V call is TRBV6-5, the J call TRBJ1-1; D is undetermined. This CDR3 spans 13 amino acids. Germline values: CDR1 MNHEY, CDR2 SVGAGI. The ends were cut back, 0 bases at V and 8 bases at J, with 10 bases in the middle. CDR3 region: CASSYSPAREAFF. The DNA of the CDR3 is TGTGCCAGCAGTTACTCACCCGCACGGGAAGCTTTCTTT.

The chain recombines TRBV5-1 with TRBJ1-1, with 7 bases fitting TRBD1. Unmatched junction bases numbered 10, after V lost 5 bases and J lost 3 bases. Germline lookup yields CDR1 SGHRS and CDR2 YFSETQ. The CDR3 contains 15 residues. Written as DNA, the CDR3 is TGCGCCAGCAGGGTCCGGGACAGTTTATACACTGAAGCTTTCTTT. This sequence encodes CASRVRDSLYTEAFF.

J is TRBJ2-7 and V is TRBV6-1; 8 nucleotides agree with TRBD1. V dropped 3 bases and J dropped 7; count of bases not matched to a gene: 11. The CDR3 has 15 amino acids. Germline V gene lookup returns CDR1 MNHNS and CDR2 SASEGT. CDR3 nucleotides: TGTGCCAGCAGTGACGTTGGACAGGGTTTCGGGGAGCAGTACTTC. Residues: CASSDVGQGFGEQYF.